Below, 21 T cell receptor beta chains from the same sample are listed, as sequenced in a study of blood T cell repertoires in COVID-19. Assay: immunoSEQ multiplex PCR; the TCRdb copy retains only in-frame clones and omits some. The repertoire holds about 260,000 clones, with 80% to 90% as singletons. The source material was peripheral blood. The receptors were gathered from a woman in her 70s with COVID-19, enrolled during active disease.

The chain has TRBV25-1 and TRBJ1-1, with TRBD1 matching over 9 bases. Trimming at V came to 6 bases and at J to 1 base, leaving 6 bases not matched to a gene. The CDR3 contains 15 residues. Germline V gene data show CDR1 as MGHDK and CDR2 as SYGVNS. CDR3 protein: CASRPPGQGNTEAFF. CDR3 in DNA: TGTGCCAGCAGACCCCCGGGACAGGGGAACACTGAAGCTTTCTTT.

In the case of this clone: A junction boundary mismatches the germline segment, possibly from a read error. This sequence joins TRBV28 and TRBJ2-1; TRBD1 matches 7 bases. Per the germline V gene, CDR1 is MDHEN and CDR2 is SYDVKM. The CDR3 is made up of 15 amino acids. The CDR3 is CASRLSGTAYNEQFF. As DNA, the CDR3 is TGTGCCAGCAGGTTATCCGGGACAGCCTACAATGAGCAGTTCTTC.

The genes are TRBV5-1 and TRBJ1-2, with D possibly being TRBD1 (5 bases). The CDR3 contains 15 residues. Germline CDR1 SGHRS, CDR2 YFSETQ. The V end lost 3 bases, the J end lost 5 bases, and 17 bases lay between the germline ends. The CDR3, as DNA: TGCGCCAGCAGCTCGGGCTCGCGGGGGAAGTATGGCTACACCTTC. Translating gives CASSSGSRGKYGYTF.

The rearrangement joins TRBV19 to TRBJ1-3; 9 bases are shared with TRBD1. The V gene's germline CDR1 is LNHDA and CDR2 SQIVND (reference sequence). The CDR3 covers 15 residues. V trimming: 5 bases; J trimming: 2 bases; junction bases outside the gene matches: 4. CDR3 coding DNA: TGTGCCAGTAGTGCCGGGACAGGGACTGGAAACACCATATATTTT. Its protein is CASSAGTGTGNTIYF.

J is TRBJ1-2 and V is TRBV5-5; a weak D match, TRBD1 (5 bases). This CDR3 has 15 residues. Germline CDR1 SGHKS, CDR2 YYEKEE (reference sequence). The V and J ends lost 0 bases and 5 bases respectively, with 14 bases between them. CDR3 DNA: TGTGCCAGCAGCTTGGAGGCAGGGCTGTGGTATGGCTACACCTTC. It is translated as CASSLEAGLWYGYTF. The full variable domain, in which reference TRBV5-5 and TRBJ1-2 provide the parts outside the CDR3, is DAGVTQSPTHLIKTRGQQVTLRCSPISGHKSVSWYQQVLGQGPQFIFQYYEKEERGRGNFPDRFSARQFPNYSSELNVNALLLGDSALYLCASSLEAGLWYGYTFGSGTRLTVV.

The chain carries TRBV11-2 and TRBJ1-2; tentative D call: TRBD1 (5 bases). The CDR3 sequence is 16 residues long. CDR1 and CDR2 from the germline V gene are SGHAT and FQNNGV. V was shortened by 0 bases and J by 8 bases, with 19 bases between the two germline ends. CDR3 DNA sequence: TGTGCCAGCAGCTTAGAATTATTGGGACTCAACGGGGGCTACACCTTC. It yields the protein CASSLELLGLNGGYTF.

The V and J genes are TRBV18 and TRBJ2-7; D possibly corresponds to TRBD1 (6 bases). Germline CDR1 KGHSH, CDR2 LQKENI. Trimming pared 3 bases from V and 3 bases from J, leaving 12 bases between. The CDR3 totals 14 residues. CDR3 bases: TGTGCCAGCTCACCTGGACAACAGGGCTACGAGCAGTACTTC. This encodes CASSPGQQGYEQYF. The whole variable domain, filled in from reference TRBV18 and TRBJ2-7, reads NAGVMQNPRHLVRRRGQEARLRCSPMKGHSHVYWYRQLPEEGLKFMVYLQKENIIDESGMPKERFSAEFPKEGPSILRIQQVVRGDSAAYFCASSPGQQGYEQYFGPGTRLTVT.

The chain couples TRBV28 to TRBJ2-5; 7 bases map to TRBD1. V trimming: 5 bases; J trimming: 5 bases; junction bases outside the gene matches: 11. The CDR3 sequence is 15 residues long. Germline CDR1 and CDR2: MDHEN and SYDVKM. CDR3 in amino acids: CASSTPQGLGETQYF. CDR3 in DNA: TGTGCCAGCAGTACACCACAGGGGCTCGGGGAGACCCAGTACTTC. The whole variable domain, remainder taken from reference TRBV28 and TRBJ2-5, is DVKVTQSSRYLVKRTGEKVFLECVQDMDHENMFWYRQDPGLGLRLIYFSYDVKMKEKGDIPEGYSVSREKKERFSLILESASTNQTSMYLCASSTPQGLGETQYFGPGTRLLVL.

The chain couples TRBV29-1 to TRBJ2-7, with a weak D call TRBD1 (5 bases). Trimming removed 7 bases from V and 4 bases from J, with 11 bases in between. In germline, CDR1 is SQVTM, CDR2 ANQGSEA. The CDR3 has 11 residues. The CDR3 region has the DNA TGCAGCGCGGCAGGGCTGTACGAGCAGTACTTC. This translates into CSAAGLYEQYF.

This clone showed up just once. The chain couples TRBV4-1 to TRBJ1-1; 10 positions match TRBD1. From germline, CDR1 is MGHRA and CDR2 YSYEKL. The V gene end was trimmed by 1 base and the J gene end by 0 bases; junction bases not matched to a gene: 5. The CDR3 sequence is 17 residues long. In nucleotides, the CDR3 is TGCGCCAGCAGCCAAGCCGGGACAGGGGTAATGAACACTGAAGCTTTCTTT. Amino acid sequence: CASSQAGTGVMNTEAFF.

The CDR3 DNA reads TGTGCCAGTAGGCTTGGCCCCAACAGTCCCTACGAGCAGTACTTC. It translates to CASRLGPNSPYEQYF. This rearrangement joins TRBV19 to TRBJ2-7, with D uncertain. The CDR3 length is 15 residues. V lost 6 bases and J 2 bases, leaving 17 bases between the germline ends. CDR1 LNHDA and CDR2 SQIVND come from the germline V gene (reference sequence).

The chain recombines TRBV12-3 or TRBV12-4 with TRBJ2-4, with a possible D match to TRBD1 (5 bases). This CDR3 is 13 amino acids long. With 9 bases removed from V and 7 bases from J, the gap between germline ends came to 16 bases. The CDR3 DNA follows: TGTGCCAGTGCCCGGGCCCCAGGGAACATTCAGTACTTC. Its protein product is CASARAPGNIQYF.

Here the CDR3 reads CASSLDWGQETQYF. CDR3 sequence (DNA): TGTGCCAGCTCACTGGACTGGGGACAAGAGACCCAGTACTTC. The rearrangement uses TRBV18 and TRBJ2-5; D may be TRBD2 (5 bases). From germline, CDR1 is KGHSH and CDR2 LQKENI. The CDR3 covers 14 residues. V lost 4 bases and J lost 2, with 11 bases in between.

The V call is TRBV18, the J call TRBJ2-7; tentative D call: TRBD2 (6 bases). V lost 3 bases to trimming and J lost 7 bases, with 16 bases between them. The germline V gene has CDR1 KGHSH and CDR2 LQKENI. The CDR3 loop spans 14 amino acids. The CDR3 DNA follows: TGTGCCAGCTCACCTCGTGGGTTGGGAGGTGAGCAGTACTTC. It yields the protein CASSPRGLGGEQYF.

The V gene is TRBV6-5, the J gene TRBJ2-7; possibly TRBD1 for D (6 bases). Germline lookup yields CDR1 MNHEY and CDR2 SVGAGI. The CDR3 runs to 15 residues. V was trimmed by 0 bases and J by 4 bases, leaving 13 bases between them. Here the CDR3 DNA reads TGTGCCAGCAGTTACTCGGATCGCCAGGGGTACGAGCAGTACTTC. Translation: CASSYSDRQGYEQYF.

The chain uses TRBV2 and TRBJ2-1; 7 bases line up with TRBD1. With V trimmed by 7 bases and J by 0 bases, 3 bases remained unmatched. The CDR3 length is 14 residues. CDR1 is SNHLY, CDR2 FYNNEI, per germline. The CDR3 spells CASTRGRSYNEQFF. CDR3 sequence (DNA): TGTGCCAGCACGAGGGGGCGCTCCTACAATGAGCAGTTCTTC.

The V gene is TRBV28, the J gene TRBJ2-7, with D tentatively TRBD1 (5 bases). Germline values: CDR1 MDHEN, CDR2 SYDVKM. Trimming took off 3 bases at V and 7 bases at J, with 13 bases between the two ends. The CDR3 contains 13 residues. The CDR3 loop is CASSLGRVSEQYF. In nucleotides, the CDR3 is TGTGCCAGCAGTTTGGGCAGGGTTAGTGAGCAGTACTTC.

The genes are TRBV7-9 and TRBJ1-5; 8 bases align to TRBD1. Per germline, CDR1 SEHNR and CDR2 FQNEAQ (reference sequence). This CDR3 has 14 amino acids. V lost 6 bases, J lost 7 bases, and 8 bases stayed unmatched. The CDR3: CASSHDRGNQPQHF. CDR3 DNA sequence: TGTGCCAGCAGTCACGACAGGGGTAACCAGCCCCAGCATTTT.

This clone appeared once. In the same sample, other DNA sequences code for this CDR3. The rearrangement uses TRBV7-8 and TRBJ1-3, with a tentative D call TRBD1 (5 bases). CDR3 length: 13 amino acids. Trimming took 6 bases from V and 0 from J, leaving 6 bases between them. Germline lookup yields CDR1 SGHVS and CDR2 FQNEAQ. The CDR3 DNA follows: TGTGCCAGCAGGCAGGGCTCTGGAAACACCATATATTTT. As protein: CASRQGSGNTIYF.

At least ten counts were recorded for this clone. This chain connects TRBV21-1 to TRBJ1-1; the table's D call TRBD1 went unverified against the DNA. TRBV21-1 is noted as a pseudogene. CDR3 length: 16 amino acids. The CDR3 region has the DNA TGTGCCAGCCTATCCGGGACAGAAGGATTCGTCACTGAAGCTTTCTTT. It is translated as CASLSGTEGFVTEAFF.

V gene TRBV5-1 combines with J gene TRBJ2-7; 12 bases match TRBD2. The V segment lost 4 bases and the J segment 7 bases; nucleotides outside the gene matches: 12. The CDR3 runs to 16 residues. CDR1 and CDR2 (germline): SGHRS, YFSETQ. The CDR3 DNA is TGCGCCAGCAGCCAATATCTAGCGGGAGGGCCTGGTGAGCAGTACTTC. Amino acids: CASSQYLAGGPGEQYF.